These 30 T cell receptor beta chains were sequenced from one sample in a study of OX40 agonist ivuxolimab in advanced cancers. Here immunoSEQ multiplex PCR was the method, and the copy in TCRdb shows in-frame clones only, minus some. The sample includes tens of thousands of clones, about 92% of them seen just once. The specimen was CD4+ or CD8+ T cells sorted from blood, collected in a trial of the OX40 agonist ivuxolimab. These TCRs come from an adult with an advanced solid tumor such as melanoma, head and neck, liver or kidney cancer.

The chain joins TRBV29-1 to TRBJ2-1; no definite D call. Trimming cost V 7 bases and J 0 bases, with 13 bases left between them. The CDR3 runs 14 residues. CDR1 and CDR2 from the germline V gene are SQVTM and ANQGSEA. Written as DNA, the CDR3 is TGCAGCGGGATCAGAGCGAGCTCCTACAATGAGCAGTTCTTC. As protein: CSGIRASSYNEQFF.

The CDR3 is CASSSSGGREETQYF. In DNA, the CDR3 is TGTGCCAGTAGTTCTAGCGGGGGACGGGAGGAGACCCAGTACTTC. V and J are TRBV19 and TRBJ2-5, with 10 bases matching TRBD2. The CDR3 is 15 amino acids. Germline V gives CDR1 LNHDA, CDR2 SQIVND (reference sequence). The V and J ends lost 5 bases and 5 bases, in that order; junction bases with no gene match: 8.

The rearrangement links TRBV30 to TRBJ1-2; TRBD1 agrees at 10 bases. The CDR3 is made up of 14 amino acids. Per the germline V gene, CDR1 is GTSNPN and CDR2 is SVGIG (reference sequence). The V and J ends lost 1 base and 7 bases, in that order; junction bases with no gene match: 6. The CDR3 sequence: CAWSGDRGLAGYTF. The CDR3 DNA reads TGTGCCTGGAGTGGGGACAGGGGATTAGCTGGCTACACCTTC. Using reference TRBV30 and TRBJ1-2 for the parts outside the CDR3, the full variable domain is SQTIHQWPATLVQPVGSPLSLECTVEGTSNPNLYWYRQAAGRGLQLLFYSVGIGQISSEVPQNLSASRPQDRQFILSSKKLLLSDSGFYLCAWSGDRGLAGYTFGSGTRLTVV.

This chain links TRBV11-3 with TRBJ1-6; D perhaps matches TRBD1 (5 bases). Germline V gene sequence: CDR1 SGHNT, CDR2 YENEEA. V lost 5 bases and J 7 bases, leaving 12 bases between the germline ends. The CDR3 spans 14 residues. The CDR3 DNA reads as TGTGCCAGCAGCCTAACGGGGGGGAATTCACCCCTCCACTTT. Translating gives CASSLTGGNSPLHF.

The chain is built from TRBV2 and TRBJ2-2, with TRBD1 matching over 12 bases. Germline lookup yields CDR1 SNHLY and CDR2 FYNNEI. Trimming took 6 bases from V and 4 from J; bases not matched to a gene: 9. The CDR3 consists of 17 residues. The CDR3 protein is CASSLGGTGGATGELFF. The CDR3 nucleotides read TGTGCCAGCAGCCTGGGTGGGACAGGGGGCGCCACCGGGGAGCTGTTTTTT.

V and J are TRBV6-1 and TRBJ1-1; D not resolved. Per the germline V gene, CDR1 is MNHNS and CDR2 is SASEGT. V gave up 2 bases and J gave up 1 base, with 5 bases separating them. This CDR3 is built from 13 residues. The CDR3, as DNA: TGTGCCAGCAGTGAAAGAGGGAACACTGAAGCTTTCTTT. Translated, it gives CASSERGNTEAFF.

The chain is built from TRBV6-1 and TRBJ1-3; TRBD1 aligns across 10 bases. Germline V gene data show CDR1 as MNHNS and CDR2 as SASEGT. The CDR3 is 15 amino acids. The junction had 4 bases not matched to a gene; V was cut back by 6 bases and J by 2 bases. CDR3 coding DNA: TGTGCCAGCAGGGCAGGACAGGGGGCTGGAAACACCATATATTTT. Protein product: CASRAGQGAGNTIYF.

In its sample, this clone was seen once. J is TRBJ2-7 and V is TRBV6-5, with D possibly TRBD1 on 5 matching bases. Germline CDR1 reads MNHEY; CDR2 reads SVGAGI. The CDR3 loop spans 15 amino acids. Trimming took off 2 bases at V and 6 bases at J, with 17 bases between the two ends. The CDR3: CASSYVPQAASEQYF. The CDR3, as DNA: TGTGCCAGCAGTTACGTCCCACAGGCGGCCTCCGAGCAGTACTTC.

This sequence joins TRBV7-2 and TRBJ2-1; 13 bases agree with TRBD2. CDR3 length: 18 amino acids. V dropped 4 bases and J dropped 3; count of bases not matched to a gene: 9. CDR1 and CDR2 (germline): SGHTA, FQGNSA. The DNA of the CDR3 is TGTGCCAGCAGCTCAGGACTAGCGGGGGCCCCCGTCTACAATGAGCAGTTCTTC. This sequence encodes CASSSGLAGAPVYNEQFF.

This chain joins TRBV2 and TRBJ1-3; 10 bases map to TRBD1. The germline CDR1 and CDR2 sequences are SNHLY and FYNNEI. CDR3 length: 17 amino acids. Germline trimming cut 4 bases from V and 0 bases from J; bases unmatched to any gene: 6. The CDR3 sequence: CASSGRTGGFSGNTIYF. CDR3 sequence (DNA): TGTGCCAGCAGTGGACGGACAGGGGGTTTCTCTGGAAACACCATATATTTT.

As DNA, the CDR3 is TGTGCCAGCAGGGAACAGGGAGCCTACGAGCAGTACTTC. This sequence encodes CASREQGAYEQYF. The chain employs TRBV21-1 and TRBJ2-7; TRBD1 is the table's D call and was not checked against the DNA. TRBV21-1 is termed a pseudogene. The CDR3 runs to 13 residues.

This chain joins TRBV30 and TRBJ2-2; D might be TRBD1 (5 bases). Per germline, CDR1 GTSNPN and CDR2 SVGIG (reference sequence). This CDR3 spans 13 amino acids. Trimming shortened V by 2 bases and J by 6 bases, and 10 bases separated the two germline ends. The CDR3 is CAWSRGVPGELFF. In DNA, the CDR3 is TGTGCCTGGAGTAGGGGCGTACCCGGGGAGCTGTTTTTT.

This rearrangement joins TRBV10-3 to TRBJ1-2; D not resolved. CDR1 and CDR2 (germline): ENHRY, SYGVKD. The CDR3 consists of 14 residues. The V end lost 7 bases, the J end lost 3 bases, and 15 bases lay between the germline ends. The CDR3 loop is CAITEPNRDYGYTF. Written as DNA, the CDR3 is TGTGCCATCACAGAACCAAATCGAGACTATGGCTACACCTTC.

V gene TRBV6-5 combines with J gene TRBJ2-7, with 11 bases matching TRBD1. CDR1 is MNHEY and CDR2 is SVGAGI in the germline V gene. With V trimmed by 6 bases and J by 3 bases, 4 bases remained unmatched. This CDR3 is 14 amino acids long. This chain's CDR3 is CASRGTGGDYEQYF. The DNA for the CDR3 is TGTGCCAGCAGGGGGACAGGGGGAGACTACGAGCAGTACTTC.

The chain couples TRBV19 to TRBJ1-1; 11 nucleotides agree with TRBD1. V was pared by 3 bases and J by 1 base, with 10 bases of the junction left unmatched. The CDR3 sequence is 18 residues long. In germline, CDR1 is LNHDA, CDR2 SQIVND (reference sequence). The CDR3 here is CASSMYAWTGGANTEAFF. Written as DNA, the CDR3 is TGTGCCAGTAGTATGTACGCTTGGACAGGGGGCGCGAACACTGAAGCTTTCTTT. Full variable domain (outside the CDR3, taken from reference TRBV19 and TRBJ1-1): DGGITQSPKYLFRKEGQNVTLSCEQNLNHDAMYWYRQDPGQGLRLIYYSQIVNDFQKGDIAEGYSVSREKKESFPLTVTSAQKNPTAFYLCASSMYAWTGGANTEAFFGQGTRLTVV.

The genes are TRBV2 and TRBJ2-3; unclear D gene. Germline CDR1 and CDR2: SNHLY and FYNNEI. CDR3 length: 11 residues. Trimming took 6 bases from V and 4 from J, leaving 5 bases between them. The CDR3 sequence is CASRAADTQYF. CDR3 bases: TGTGCCAGCAGGGCTGCAGATACGCAGTATTTT.

This clone was detected only once. This chain uses TRBV6-6 with TRBJ2-2; D is undetermined. With 6 bases removed from V and 5 bases from J, the gap between germline ends came to 10 bases. The CDR3 length is 13 residues. Germline loops: CDR1 MNHNY, CDR2 SVGAGI (reference sequence). Here the CDR3 reads CASRFDQTGELFF. DNA of the CDR3: TGTGCCAGCAGATTCGACCAAACCGGGGAGCTGTTTTTT.

This sequence joins TRBV4-1 and TRBJ2-6; D possibly corresponds to TRBD2 (5 bases). The CDR3 sequence is 16 residues long. V dropped 0 bases and J dropped 2 bases, with 8 bases sitting between them. CDR1 and CDR2 from the germline V gene are MGHRA and YSYEKL. The DNA of the CDR3 is TGCGCCAGCAGCCAAGATTGGGGAGCTGGGGCCAACGTCCTGACTTTC. It encodes CASSQDWGAGANVLTF.

This rearrangement joins TRBV6-1 to TRBJ1-5; 9 bases line up with TRBD1. The CDR3 length is 14 residues. Germline loops: CDR1 MNHNS, CDR2 SASEGT. V lost 5 bases to trimming and J lost 6 bases; unmatched junction nucleotides: 5. The CDR3 DNA reads as TGTGCCAGCAGTATACAGGGGGCGGTTCAGCCCCAGCATTTT. Encoded protein: CASSIQGAVQPQHF.

This clone was detected once. V and J are TRBV27 and TRBJ1-1; D remains ambiguous. Germline CDR1 MNHEY, CDR2 SMNVEV (reference sequence). The CDR3 length is 13 residues. The ends were cut back, 3 bases at V and 0 bases at J, with 5 bases in the middle. CDR3 nucleotide sequence: TGTGCCAGCAGTTTTTTGGTGAACACTGAAGCTTTCTTT. It specifies CASSFLVNTEAFF.

The chain couples TRBV6-1 to TRBJ2-7, with D hard to call. The CDR3 has 11 amino acids. Trimming left V 3 bases short and J 0 bases short, with 0 bases between. From germline, CDR1 is MNHNS and CDR2 SASEGT. CDR3 sequence: CASSDSYEQYF. CDR3 DNA: TGTGCCAGCAGTGACTCCTACGAGCAGTACTTC.

The chain employs TRBV27 and TRBJ1-6; no reliable D call. CDR1 is MNHEY and CDR2 is SMNVEV in the germline V gene (reference sequence). The CDR3 is made up of 14 amino acids. Trimming took 5 bases from V and 6 from J, leaving 11 bases between them. CDR3 in DNA: TGTGCCAGCAGTCCATTGAAGGGTAATTCACCCCTCCACTTT. This codes for CASSPLKGNSPLHF.

J is TRBJ2-5 and V is TRBV7-8; a possible D gene is TRBD1 (7 bases). Trimming left V 5 bases short and J 3 bases short, with 13 bases between. The CDR3 consists of 14 residues. From germline, CDR1 is SGHVS and CDR2 FQNEAQ. The CDR3 nucleotides read TGTGCCAGCAGCGGGGGGACAGTAAAAGAGACCCAGTACTTC. Amino acid sequence: CASSGGTVKETQYF.

The DNA of the CDR3 is TGTGCCAGCAGCGTAAACTCCCAGGGGGCTAGCTCTGGAAACACCATATATTTT. Translated: CASSVNSQGASSGNTIYF. The chain recombines TRBV9 with TRBJ1-3; 8 bases line up with TRBD1. V dropped 1 base and J dropped 0; count of bases not matched to a gene: 9. The germline V gene has CDR1 SGDLS and CDR2 YYNGEE. The length of the CDR3 is 18 residues.

The gene calls are TRBV7-9 and TRBJ2-2; tentatively, D is TRBD1 (6 bases). CDR3 length: 15 residues. The V gene lost 3 bases and the J gene lost 1 base, with 9 bases spanning the gap. CDR1 and CDR2 from the germline V gene are SEHNR and FQNEAQ (reference sequence). The CDR3 nucleotides read TGTGCCAGCAGCTTGGCGACAGGGAACACCGGGGAGCTGTTTTTT. This gives the protein CASSLATGNTGELFF.

The chain employs TRBV6-4 and TRBJ1-5, with 7 bases aligning to TRBD1. The V gene's germline CDR1 is MRHNA and CDR2 SNTAGT. The V and J ends lost 7 bases and 7 bases, in that order; junction bases with no gene match: 10. The CDR3 length is 14 residues. CDR3 DNA sequence: TGTGCCAGCAAAGTGACAGGGAAGAGCCAGCCCCAGCATTTT. This encodes CASKVTGKSQPQHF.

The J gene is TRBJ2-5, the V gene TRBV12-2; the D call TRBD2 from the table was never checked on the DNA. TRBV12-2 is marked as a pseudogene. The CDR3 contains 15 residues. CDR3 region: CASRLAEAVQETQYF. CDR3 nucleotides: TGTGCAAGTCGCTTAGCGGAGGCCGTACAAGAGACCCAGTACTTC.

V usage is TRBV7-2 and J usage is TRBJ2-7, with D possibly being TRBD1 (5 bases). Trimming took 10 bases from V and 4 from J, leaving 14 bases between them. The CDR3 consists of 12 residues. CDR1 is SGHTA and CDR2 is FQGNSA in the germline V gene. The CDR3, as DNA: TGTGCCATCAGACAAGGGGCGTACGAGCAGTACTTC. Its protein product is CAIRQGAYEQYF. Full variable domain (missing parts from reference TRBV7-2 and TRBJ2-7): GAGVSQSPSNKVTEKGKDVELRCDPISGHTALYWYRQSLGQGLEFLIYFQGNSAPDKSGLPSDRFSAERTGGSVSTLTIQRTQQEDSAVYLCAIRQGAYEQYFGPGTRLTVT.

The chain couples TRBV6-5 to TRBJ1-5; D gene uncertain. The V end lost 5 bases, the J end lost 2 bases, and 10 bases lay between the germline ends. Germline V CDR1 and CDR2: MNHEY, SVGAGI. CDR3 size: 14 residues. CDR3 loop: CASSNQAGNQPQHF. As DNA, the CDR3 is TGTGCCAGCAGTAACCAGGCTGGCAATCAGCCCCAGCATTTT.

The chain is built from TRBV23-1 and TRBJ1-1; 8 bases are a match to TRBD1. TRBV23-1 falls under the ORF class, with uncertain function. V was clipped by 0 bases and J by 4 bases; unmatched bases: 10. The CDR3 length is 17 residues. The DNA of the CDR3 is TGCGCCAGCAGTCAATCTAGGACAGGGTTTTTGGGCACTGAAGCTTTCTTT. Amino acids: CASSQSRTGFLGTEAFF.